A selection of T cell receptor beta chains follows, all from one sample in a study of T cell responses to AZD1222 COVID-19 vaccine. Clones were read by immunoSEQ multiplex PCR, and TCRdb kept only the in-frame ones, dropping some. Altogether more than 75,000 clones are present, over 80% being singletons, with the ten largest covering around 6.8%. The sample was peripheral blood, taken on day 0 of AZD1222 vaccination. The receptors stem from an adult in good health. The CDR3 runs from the conserved cysteine through the conserved F or W. The D gene is left open where the match is weak. Clone size is stated in some rows and not others, as once, few, many or a class when expanded.

>.|TRBV6-5|.|TRBJ2-1
CASSFSYASSYNEQFF
TGTGCCAGCAGTTTCAGCTACGCAAGCTCCTACAATGAGCAGTTCTTC
>.|TRBV9|TRBD1|TRBJ1-5
CASSSGTGFSNQPQHF
TGTGCCAGCAGTTCCGGGACAGGGTTTAGCAATCAGCCCCAGCATTTT
>.|TRBV6-5|.|TRBJ1-2
CASSFGRWWGYTF
TGTGCCAGCAGTTTCGGACGGTGGTGGGGCTACACCTTC
>.|TRBV18|.|TRBJ1-5
CASSPGWGRWPQHF
TGTGCCAGCTCCCCTGGATGGGGTCGTTGGCCCCAGCATTTT
>.|TRBV11-2|.|TRBJ1-2
CASSLDLGGNYGYTF
TGTGCCAGCAGCTTAGATCTGGGAGGGAACTATGGCTACACCTTC
>once|TRBV7-2|.|TRBJ1-2
CASSFTFPPYGYTF
TGTGCCAGCAGCTTTACATTCCCCCCCTATGGCTACACCTTC
>.|TRBV5-1|TRBD2|TRBJ2-5
CASSLSGLQETQYF
TGCGCCAGCAGCTTGTCGGGACTACAAGAGACCCAGTACTTC
>once|TRBV2|.|TRBJ1-6
CASQTDGNNSPLHF
TGTGCCAGCCAAACAGACGGGAATAATTCACCCCTCCACTTT
>.|TRBV12-5|TRBD1|TRBJ2-3
CASGPPVPAGTGRGDTQYF
TGTGCTAGTGGTCCTCCAGTACCCGCCGGGACAGGCCGGGGAGATACGCAGTATTTT
>.|TRBV6-5|.|TRBJ1-2
CASRGQSNYGYTF
TGTGCCAGTCGTGGACAATCTAACTATGGCTACACCTTC
>.|TRBV27|TRBD1|TRBJ2-3
CASSPGQGRVGTDTQYF
TGTGCCAGCAGTCCGGGACAGGGTAGGGTTGGCACAGATACGCAGTATTTT
>.|TRBV2|TRBD2|TRBJ2-7
CASRGGRIYEQYF
TGTGCCAGCAGGGGCGGGAGGATCTACGAGCAGTACTTC
>.|TRBV6-1|.|TRBJ1-5
CASSEQGPQPQHF
TGTGCCAGCAGTGAACAGGGGCCGCAGCCCCAGCATTTT
>medium-sized|TRBV19|TRBD2|TRBJ2-1
CASSVAASGRGRSNEQFF
TGTGCCAGTAGTGTGGCTGCAAGCGGGAGGGGGCGAAGCAATGAGCAGTTCTTC
>once|TRBV9|TRBD1|TRBJ1-1
CASSPGQGATAFF
TGTGCCAGCAGCCCGGGACAGGGGGCGACAGCTTTCTTT
>.|TRBV7-2|TRBD1|TRBJ1-1
CASSSPGQGTEAFF
TGTGCCAGCAGCTCCCCCGGACAGGGCACTGAAGCTTTCTTT
>.|TRBV6-5|.|TRBJ2-2
CASRTIGELFF
TGTGCCAGCAGAACCATCGGGGAGCTGTTTTTT
>.|TRBV11-1|TRBD2|TRBJ2-2
CASRPGLAGAGELFF
TGTGCCAGCAGGCCGGGACTAGCGGGAGCCGGGGAGCTGTTTTTT
>.|TRBV7-9|.|TRBJ1-4
CASSPPGSATNEKLFF
TGTGCCAGCAGCCCCCCCGGTTCTGCAACTAATGAAAAACTGTTTTTT
>.|TRBV6-5|.|TRBJ2-3
CASSYRRNTDTQYF
TGTGCCAGCAGTTACCGGAGAAACACAGATACGCAGTATTTT
>.|TRBV7-2|TRBD2|TRBJ2-7
CASSSRRPGLAGPYEQYF
TGTGCCAGCAGCTCCCGGAGACCGGGACTAGCGGGGCCCTACGAGCAGTACTTC
>.|TRBV19|.|TRBJ1-6
CASSIVGLNSPLHF
TGTGCCAGTAGTATTGTCGGACTGAATTCACCCCTCCACTTT
>.|TRBV12-3/TRBV12-4|.|TRBJ2-7
CASSSGPEQYF
TGTGCCAGCAGCTCAGGGCCCGAGCAGTACTTC
>few|TRBV6-5|TRBD2|TRBJ2-1
CASRTSGSNEQFF
TGTGCCAGCCGGACTAGCGGGAGCAATGAGCAGTTCTTC
>.|TRBV21-1|.|TRBJ2-1
CASSKEKRGRGNEQFF
TGTGCCAGCAGCAAAGAAAAGCGGGGGAGAGGGAATGAGCAGTTCTTC
>.|TRBV30|.|TRBJ1-1
CAWRGIPTEAFF
TGTGCCTGGAGGGGCATACCCACTGAAGCTTTCTTT
>.|TRBV4-3|.|TRBJ1-4
CASSQDLDLKGEKLFF
TGCGCCAGCAGCCAAGATCTGGACCTTAAGGGTGAAAAACTGTTTTTT
>once|TRBV3-1/TRBV3-2|TRBD1|TRBJ1-5
CASSHFPGTGPNQPQHF
TGTGCCAGCAGCCACTTCCCCGGGACAGGGCCCAATCAGCCCCAGCATTTT
>.|TRBV2|.|TRBJ1-1
CASSYREDAEAFF
TGTGCCAGCTCCTACAGGGAGGACGCTGAAGCTTTCTTT
>.|TRBV2|.|TRBJ1-1
CASSVVRGSTEAFF
TGTGCCAGCAGCGTCGTCCGGGGGAGCACTGAAGCTTTCTTT
>.|TRBV9|.|TRBJ1-4
CASSVDAGEKLFF
TGTGCCAGCAGCGTAGACGCCGGTGAAAAACTGTTTTTT
>.|TRBV7-3|TRBD2|TRBJ2-1
CASSDRTSGRAGNEQFF
TGTGCCAGCAGCGACCGGACTAGCGGGAGGGCGGGGAATGAGCAGTTCTTC
>once|TRBV20-1|.|TRBJ1-2
CSARVVGGYTF
TGCAGTGCTAGAGTGGTGGGGGGCTACACCTTC
>.|TRBV11-2|.|TRBJ2-5
CASSLRETQYF
TGTGCCAGCAGCTTAAGGGAGACCCAGTACTTC
>.|TRBV15|.|TRBJ2-7
CATSRDLNFYWGEQYF
TGTGCCACCAGCAGAGATCTTAACTTCTACTGGGGCGAGCAGTACTTC
>.|TRBV7-3|.|TRBJ1-1
CASSLTGYTEAFF
TGTGCCAGCAGCTTAACAGGGTATACTGAAGCTTTCTTT
>.|TRBV3-1/TRBV3-2|TRBD2|TRBJ2-1
CASSRGLAGVSSYNEQFF
TGTGCCAGCAGCCGGGGACTAGCGGGGGTGAGCTCCTACAATGAGCAGTTCTTC
>.|TRBV5-1|TRBD2|TRBJ2-5
CASSQGTSGEETQYF
TGCGCCAGCAGCCAAGGGACTAGCGGGGAGGAGACCCAGTACTTC
>.|TRBV6-5|.|TRBJ1-6
CASRDWGNSPLHF
TGTGCCAGCAGGGACTGGGGGAATTCACCCCTCCACTTT
>once|TRBV29-1|.|TRBJ2-4
CSVCLTGSVNIQYF
TGCAGCGTTTGCCTTACAGGGTCGGTAAACATTCAGTACTTC
>.|TRBV11-2|.|TRBJ1-4
CASSLGSYNEKLFF
TGTGCCAGCAGCCTGGGGAGTTATAATGAAAAACTGTTTTTT
>.|TRBV6-1|.|TRBJ1-5
CASSDPRNQPQHF
TGTGCCAGCAGTGATCCCAGGAATCAGCCCCAGCATTTT
>.|TRBV3-1/TRBV3-2|.|TRBJ2-4
CASSQSLGNIQYF
TGTGCCAGCAGCCAAAGCCTAGGAAACATTCAGTACTTC
>.|TRBV18|TRBD1|TRBJ2-2
CASSPPIAGGNTGELFF
TGTGCCAGCTCACCACCAATTGCAGGGGGGAACACCGGGGAGCTGTTTTTT
>.|TRBV18|TRBD1|TRBJ2-7
CASSPRQGSNEQYF
TGTGCCAGCTCACCGCGACAGGGGTCCAACGAGCAGTACTTC
>.|TRBV2|.|TRBJ1-5
CASSVSRNNQPQHF
TGTGCCAGCAGTGTGAGCCGAAACAATCAGCCCCAGCATTTT
>.|TRBV9|TRBD2|TRBJ2-5
CASSVGLAGGPLETQYF
TGTGCCAGCAGCGTCGGACTAGCGGGGGGGCCGCTCGAGACCCAGTACTTC
>.|TRBV24-1|.|TRBJ1-5
CATSDSGVPGAQHF
TGTGCCACCAGTGATTCAGGGGTGCCAGGGGCCCAGCATTTT
>.|TRBV3-1/TRBV3-2|.|TRBJ2-4
CASSQGGAGKNIQYF
TGTGCCAGCAGCCAAGGGGGGGCCGGCAAAAACATTCAGTACTTC
>.|TRBV23-1|.|TRBJ2-5
CASSSLQETQYF
TGCGCCAGCAGTTCTTTACAAGAGACCCAGTACTTC
>.|TRBV29-1|TRBD1|TRBJ2-3
CSVDSRDRSTDTQYF
TGCAGCGTCGATTCCCGGGACAGGAGCACAGATACGCAGTATTTT